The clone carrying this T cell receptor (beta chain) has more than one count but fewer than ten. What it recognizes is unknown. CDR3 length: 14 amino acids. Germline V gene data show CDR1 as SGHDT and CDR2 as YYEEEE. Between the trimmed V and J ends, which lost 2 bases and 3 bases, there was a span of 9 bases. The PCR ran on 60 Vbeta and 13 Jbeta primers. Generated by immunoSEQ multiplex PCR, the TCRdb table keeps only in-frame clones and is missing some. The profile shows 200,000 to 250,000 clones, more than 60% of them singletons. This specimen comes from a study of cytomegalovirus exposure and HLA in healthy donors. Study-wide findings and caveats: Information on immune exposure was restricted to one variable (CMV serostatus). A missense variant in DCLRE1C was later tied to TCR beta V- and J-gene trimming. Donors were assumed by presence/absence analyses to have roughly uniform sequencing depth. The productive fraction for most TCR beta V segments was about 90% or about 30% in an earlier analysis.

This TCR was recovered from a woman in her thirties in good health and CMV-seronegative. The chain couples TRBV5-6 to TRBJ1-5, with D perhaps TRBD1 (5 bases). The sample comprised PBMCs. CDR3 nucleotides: TGTGCCAGCAGCTTTACAGGAGTCAATCAGCCCCAGCATTTT. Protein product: CASSFTGVNQPQHF.